This T cell receptor (beta chain) came from a study of OX40 agonist ivuxolimab in advanced cancers. In germline, CDR1 is MNHEY, CDR2 SMNVEV (reference sequence). The CDR3 extends over 14 amino acids. With 3 bases removed from V and 1 base from J, the gap between germline ends came to 10 bases. Produced via immunoSEQ multiplex PCR; TCRdb's table is partial and in-frame only. The data show 35,000 to 40,000 clones, with roughly nine tenths seen just once and around 43% held by the top ten. Study-wide results and caveats: A proportion of nonresponders additionally exhibited low normalized T-cell clonal expansion.

This clone was seen a few times. The antigen is unknown. The same CDR3 can be traced to other DNA sequences in this sample. J is TRBJ2-7 and V is TRBV27; possible D gene TRBD2, 6 bases. Sequencing used CD4+ or CD8+ T cells sorted from blood, obtained in a trial of the OX40 agonist ivuxolimab. The TCR comes from an adult with an advanced solid tumor such as melanoma, head and neck, liver or kidney cancer. CDR3 sequence: CASSFGGPSYEQYF. The CDR3 DNA is TGTGCCAGCAGTTTCGGGGGACCTTCCTACGAGCAGTACTTC.